The 24 T cell receptor beta chains listed next were all sequenced from one sample in a study of monozygotic twins with inflammatory bowel disease. TCRdb re-called the 5' RACE reads and gives one entry per CDR3 protein, without DNA. The sample's table shows 70,000 to 95,000 distinct CDR3 sequences. Sequencing was performed on blood. The receptors shown here come from a human donor with ulcerative colitis or Crohn's disease, or a healthy co-twin of an affected twin (not recorded which).

CDR3 in amino acids: CASSSGRGRETQYF. The chain joins TRBV11-3 to TRBJ2-5; TCRdb indicates TRBD1, and absent DNA this call remains unverified. Germline loops: CDR1 SGHNT, CDR2 YENEEA. CDR3 length: 14 amino acids.

V usage is TRBV18 and J usage is TRBJ2-2; the D call of TRBD1 rests on TCRdb alone, since no DNA is present to check it. This CDR3 is 16 amino acids long. Germline loops: CDR1 KGHSH, CDR2 LQKENI. This CDR3 is CASSPLRPGSTGELFF.

The chain links TRBV29-1 to TRBJ1-3; lacking DNA, the TRBD1 call made by TCRdb goes unchecked. Germline assignment: CDR1 SQVTM and CDR2 ANQGSEA. CDR3 size: 12 residues. The CDR3 here is CSGRTAGNTIYF. Full variable domain (missing parts from reference TRBV29-1 and TRBJ1-3): SAVISQKPSRDICQRGTSLTIQCQVDSQVTMMFWYRQQPGQSLTLIATANQGSEATYESGFVIDKFPISRPNLTFSTLTVSNMSPEDSSIYLCSGRTAGNTIYFGEGSWLTVV.

The rearrangement uses TRBV7-9 and TRBJ2-1. Germline V lookup: CDR1 SEHNR, CDR2 FQNEAQ (reference sequence). CDR3 length: 11 amino acids. Here the CDR3 reads CASSFRDEQFF. Using reference TRBV7-9 and TRBJ2-1 for the parts outside the CDR3, the full variable domain is DTGVSQNPRHKITKRGQNVTFRCDPISEHNRLYWYRQTLGQGPEFLTYFQNEAQLEKSRLLSDRFSAERPKGSFSTLEIQRTEQGDSAMYLCASSFRDEQFFGPGTRLTVL.

The rearrangement uses TRBV20-1 and TRBJ1-5; TCRdb's assignment of TRBD1 cannot be checked, as there is no DNA. The CDR3 has 14 amino acids. Germline values: CDR1 DFQATT, CDR2 SNEGSKA (reference sequence). The CDR3 spells CSAREDRGNQPQHF.

This chain uses TRBV10-2 with TRBJ1-2; TCRdb indicates TRBD1, and absent DNA this call remains unverified. The CDR3 length is 14 residues. Germline V gene lookup returns CDR1 WSHSY and CDR2 SAAADI. Here the CDR3 reads CASSEDRSNYGYTF.

This chain joins TRBV14 and TRBJ2-6. CDR3 length: 14 residues. The germline V gene encodes CDR1 SGHDN and CDR2 FVKESK. CDR3 amino acids: CASSLYSGANVLTF.

The chain links TRBV11-2 to TRBJ2-1; TCRdb designates TRBD1, a call that cannot be tested without DNA. CDR1 is SGHAT, CDR2 FQNNGV, per germline. The CDR3 has 14 residues. This CDR3 is CASSFGQGNTEQFF.

The V and J genes are TRBV6-1 and TRBJ1-5; TCRdb calls TRBD1, which cannot be checked without DNA. The CDR3 covers 15 residues. In germline, CDR1 is MNHNS, CDR2 SASEGT. CDR3 sequence: CASSTGQQNYQPQHF.

CDR3 protein: CSALGDRGNQPQHF. The rearrangement links TRBV20-1 to TRBJ1-5; TCRdb selects TRBD1, and the lack of DNA leaves this call unchecked. Germline-derived CDR1 and CDR2 are DFQATT and SNEGSKA (reference sequence). The CDR3 totals 14 residues.

J is TRBJ2-5 and V is TRBV2; the D call from TCRdb, TRBD1, cannot be confirmed without DNA. Germline V lookup: CDR1 SNHLY, CDR2 FYNNEI. The CDR3 spans 16 residues. The CDR3 is CASSEERGGLYETQYF.

The chain carries TRBV4-2 and TRBJ1-1; TCRdb calls TRBD1, which cannot be checked without DNA. This CDR3 is built from 14 residues. Germline V gene data show CDR1 as LGHNA and CDR2 as YNFKEQ. The CDR3 sequence: CASSPRQGNTEAFF.

This chain connects TRBV5-1 to TRBJ1-1. The CDR3 extends over 18 amino acids. The germline V gene has CDR1 SGHRS and CDR2 YFSETQ. CDR3 amino acids: CASSLVARRAIPNTEAFF.

The chain recombines TRBV9 with TRBJ2-1; checking the TCRdb D call of TRBD2 is not possible without DNA. This CDR3 comprises 13 residues. Germline CDR1 is SGDLS and CDR2 is YYNGEE. The CDR3 protein is CASSITSGGAMFF.

The V gene is TRBV5-1, the J gene TRBJ1-2; TCRdb returns TRBD1, unconfirmable since there is no DNA. Germline V lookup: CDR1 SGHRS, CDR2 YFSETQ. The CDR3 contains 15 residues. The CDR3 loop is CASSFDRGRSYGYTF.

The J gene is TRBJ2-2, the V gene TRBV2; TCRdb picks TRBD1, but there is no DNA to check that call. The CDR3 contains 15 residues. Germline CDR1 and CDR2: SNHLY and FYNNEI. CDR3 protein: CASNPPGVNTGELFF.

The CDR3 here is CASSSGGNTGELFF. The chain combines TRBV7-9 with TRBJ2-2; without DNA, the TCRdb call of TRBD1 cannot be checked. Germline lookup yields CDR1 SEHNR and CDR2 FQNEAQ (reference sequence). This CDR3 comprises 14 residues.

The rearrangement links TRBV5-1 to TRBJ1-1; TCRdb gives TRBD1 as the D gene, but with no DNA this cannot be confirmed. Per the germline V gene, CDR1 is SGHRS and CDR2 is YFSETQ. This CDR3 is 13 amino acids long. Here the CDR3 reads CASSHRGNTEAFF.

The V gene is TRBV12-3 or TRBV12-4, the J gene TRBJ1-2; TCRdb names TRBD1, which stays unverified in the absence of DNA. The CDR3 totals 15 residues. The chain's CDR3 is CASRQHDRASLSYTF.

This chain joins TRBV18 and TRBJ1-5; TCRdb returns TRBD1, unconfirmable since there is no DNA. Germline CDR1 KGHSH, CDR2 LQKENI. There are 16 residues in the CDR3. CDR3: CASSPTAPGVNQPQHF. The variable domain in full, with the rest retrieved from reference TRBV18 and TRBJ1-5, is NAGVMQNPRHLVRRRGQEARLRCSPMKGHSHVYWYRQLPEEGLKFMVYLQKENIIDESGMPKERFSAEFPKEGPSILRIQQVVRGDSAAYFCASSPTAPGVNQPQHFGDGTRLSIL.

V gene TRBV24-1 combines with J gene TRBJ2-4. This CDR3 has 13 residues. Germline CDR1 and CDR2: KGHDR and SFDVKD. The chain's CDR3 is CATSDGAKNIQYF.

The rearrangement uses TRBV3-1 and TRBJ2-7. The CDR3 runs to 13 residues. The V gene's germline CDR1 is LGHDT and CDR2 YNNKEL (reference sequence). CDR3 residues: CASSPHLSYEQYF.

The chain links TRBV19 to TRBJ1-5; TCRdb picks TRBD1, but there is no DNA to check that call. The CDR3 is made up of 15 amino acids. Germline CDR1 LNHDA, CDR2 SQIVND (reference sequence). The CDR3 protein is CASSVSPRSNQPQHF.

The J gene is TRBJ1-5, the V gene TRBV6-1. CDR3 length: 14 residues. CDR1 is MNHNS and CDR2 is SASEGT in the germline V gene. The CDR3 spells CASSELAGNQPQHF.